One and the same sample provided the 14 T cell receptor beta chains below, sequenced in a study of blood T cell repertoires in COVID-19. Using immunoSEQ multiplex PCR, the repertoire was profiled, and TCRdb retains in-frame clones only, with some absent. The table lists approximately 190,000 clones, 84% of them singletons. The sequencing input was peripheral blood. The receptors derive from a man aged 30 to 39 with active or convalescent COVID-19.

This chain joins TRBV3-1 (or the pseudogene TRBV3-2) and TRBJ1-1, with a weak D call TRBD1 (5 bases). Deletions cut 4 bases from V and 4 bases from J, with 16 bases between. CDR3 size: 15 residues. Germline-derived CDR1 and CDR2 are LGHDT and YNNKEL (reference sequence). The DNA of the CDR3 is TGTGCCAGCAGCCTCGCATCCAGGGATGTCACTGAAGCTTTCTTT. Translating it yields CASSLASRDVTEAFF.

The CDR3 sequence is CAWSVGGIAYEQYF. CDR3 nucleotides: TGTGCCTGGAGTGTGGGAGGGATCGCCTACGAGCAGTACTTC. The chain combines TRBV30 with TRBJ2-7; 7 nucleotides match TRBD2. Trimming cost V 0 bases and J 2 bases; bases outside gene matches: 4. CDR3 length: 14 amino acids. Germline CDR1 and CDR2: GTSNPN and SVGIG (reference sequence).

The V gene is TRBV28, the J gene TRBJ1-1; D possibly corresponds to TRBD1 (6 bases). This CDR3 spans 14 amino acids. From germline, CDR1 is MDHEN and CDR2 SYDVKM. The ends were cut back, 5 bases at V and 6 bases at J, with 16 bases in the middle. The CDR3 is CASSTGGGGPEAFF. In nucleotides, the CDR3 is TGTGCCAGCAGTACCGGAGGGGGGGGGCCTGAAGCTTTCTTT.

This chain links TRBV19 with TRBJ1-5; tentative D call: TRBD1 (5 bases). The V end lost 6 bases, the J end lost 1 base, and 10 bases lay between the germline ends. Germline CDR1 reads LNHDA; CDR2 reads SQIVND (reference sequence). There are 14 residues in the CDR3. For the CDR3, the DNA is TGTGCCAGTAGGGACCGACAGAGCAATCAGCCCCAGCATTTT. Amino acid sequence: CASRDRQSNQPQHF.

The chain is built from TRBV28 and TRBJ1-2; D unresolved. This CDR3 has 14 residues. Trimming left V 6 bases short and J 1 base short, with 12 bases between. The germline V gene has CDR1 MDHEN and CDR2 SYDVKM. CDR3 protein: CASSLHRGNYGYTF. DNA for the CDR3: TGTGCCAGCAGCCTTCACCGGGGTAACTATGGCTACACCTTC.

The chain carries TRBV27 and TRBJ2-1; 9 nucleotides match TRBD2. The CDR3 sequence is 13 residues long. The germline V gene has CDR1 MNHEY and CDR2 SMNVEV (reference sequence). Losses at the gene ends were 10 bases for V and 5 bases for J; bases not matched to a gene: 6. The CDR3 reads CAITSGFNNEQFF. The CDR3 nucleotides read TGTGCCATTACTAGCGGGTTTAACAATGAGCAGTTCTTC.

The J gene is TRBJ1-2, the V gene TRBV6-2 or TRBV6-3; D perhaps matches TRBD1 (5 bases). The CDR3 is made up of 15 amino acids. The V end lost 0 bases, the J end lost 0 bases, and 8 bases lay between the germline ends. Germline loops: CDR1 MNHEY, CDR2 SVGEGT. The CDR3 sequence: CASSYSGGANYGYTF. The DNA of the CDR3 is TGTGCCAGCAGTTACTCAGGAGGGGCTAACTATGGCTACACCTTC.

This chain links TRBV12-3 or TRBV12-4 with TRBJ1-5; unclear D gene. V lost 3 bases, J lost 7 bases, and 7 bases lay in between. The CDR3 sequence is 12 residues long. Here the CDR3 reads CASSLEDQPQHF. The DNA of the CDR3 is TGTGCCAGCAGTTTGGAGGACCAGCCCCAGCATTTT.

This clone was observed a few times. The chain has TRBV3-1 (or the pseudogene TRBV3-2) and TRBJ1-1; D gene ambiguous. This CDR3 has 12 residues. With 3 bases removed from V and 2 bases from J, the gap between germline ends came to 4 bases. Germline lookup yields CDR1 LGHDT and CDR2 YNNKEL (reference sequence). As DNA, the CDR3 is TGTGCCAGCAGCCAGTTAAACACTGAAGCTTTCTTT. Protein product: CASSQLNTEAFF.

The chain links TRBV25-1 to TRBJ1-6; D might be TRBD1 (5 bases). This CDR3 contains 15 residues. Looked up from germline, CDR1 is MGHDK and CDR2 is SYGVNS. Trimming removed 1 base from V and 6 bases from J, with 10 bases in between. The CDR3 DNA reads TGTGCCAGCAGTGAATTGGGGCAGCTTAATTCACCCCTCCACTTT. Translating it yields CASSELGQLNSPLHF. Filled out from reference TRBV25-1 and TRBJ1-6, the complete variable domain reads EADIYQTPRYLVIGTGKKITLECSQTMGHDKMYWYQQDPGMELHLIHYSYGVNSTEKGDLSSESTVSRIRTEHFPLTLESARPSHTSQYLCASSELGQLNSPLHFGNGTRLTVT.

V is TRBV7-9 and J is TRBJ1-2, with D tentatively TRBD1 (5 bases). The V end was cut by 1 base, the J end by 5 bases, with 14 bases between. Germline V gene data show CDR1 as SEHNR and CDR2 as FQNEAQ (reference sequence). The CDR3 contains 15 residues. CDR3 loop: CASSLEAVEGYGYTF. CDR3 DNA: TGTGCCAGCAGCTTAGAGGCAGTGGAGGGGTATGGCTACACCTTC.

V is TRBV6-6 and J is TRBJ2-7, with D unresolved. The V end lost 5 bases, the J end lost 0 bases, and 20 bases lay between the germline ends. Looked up from germline, CDR1 is MNHNY and CDR2 is SVGAGI (reference sequence). The CDR3 spans 17 residues. CDR3 residues: CASSPPGGRRVSYEQYF. CDR3 DNA: TGTGCCAGCAGTCCCCCTGGTGGTCGACGGGTCTCCTACGAGCAGTACTTC.

V is TRBV6-6 and J is TRBJ1-3, with 7 bases fitting TRBD1. Germline V gene sequence: CDR1 MNHNY, CDR2 SVGAGI (reference sequence). The junction had 3 bases not matched to a gene; V was cut back by 6 bases and J by 1 base. The CDR3 runs to 14 residues. CDR3 protein: CASRAGGSGNTIYF. CDR3 in DNA: TGTGCCAGCAGGGCAGGGGGATCTGGAAACACCATATATTTT.

The V and J genes are TRBV5-6 and TRBJ2-7, with D hard to call. This CDR3 contains 14 residues. With 1 base removed from V and 0 bases from J, the gap between germline ends came to 8 bases. Germline loops: CDR1 SGHDT, CDR2 YYEEEE. Written as DNA, the CDR3 is TGTGCCAGCAGCTTGTTTGCGAACTCCTACGAGCAGTACTTC. This translates into CASSLFANSYEQYF.